The next 19 T cell receptor beta chains were all read from a single sample in a study of blood T cell repertoires in COVID-19. The table came from immunoSEQ multiplex PCR; TCRdb's copy has only in-frame clones and leaves some out. Among 400,000 to 550,000 clones listed, approximately 90% were seen once. Sequences were obtained from peripheral blood. These receptors all stem from a woman in her twenties or thirties with acute or convalescent COVID-19.

The sample holds a few counts of this clone. The chain is built from TRBV2 and TRBJ2-5; D is perhaps TRBD2 (6 bases). This CDR3 spans 15 amino acids. V shed 5 bases and J shed 4 bases, with 17 bases lying between them. Germline V gene data show CDR1 as SNHLY and CDR2 as FYNNEI. The CDR3 nucleotides are TGTGCCAGCAGTCCTTCTAGTCGGGGGAGAGAGACCCAGTACTTC. Encoded protein: CASSPSSRGRETQYF.

The rearrangement links TRBV19 to TRBJ1-2; 7 positions match TRBD1. V shed 6 bases and J 3 bases; nucleotides not matched to a gene: 7. CDR1 and CDR2 from the germline V gene are LNHDA and SQIVND (reference sequence). The CDR3 consists of 14 residues. In DNA, the CDR3 is TGTGCCAGTAGCCTTCAACAGGGGTACTATGGCTACACCTTC. Its translation is CASSLQQGYYGYTF.

This clone has just one count. The chain joins TRBV30 to TRBJ1-2; 8 bases map to TRBD1. This CDR3 has 13 amino acids. Germline loops: CDR1 GTSNPN, CDR2 SVGIG (reference sequence). V gave up 0 bases and J gave up 8 bases; unmatched junction bases: 5. CDR3: CAWSVGQVNGYTF. CDR3 DNA: TGTGCCTGGAGTGTGGGACAGGTGAACGGCTACACCTTC.

This clone was observed a handful of times. The chain joins TRBV27 to TRBJ1-1, with 7 bases matching TRBD1. This CDR3 contains 17 residues. The V gene's germline CDR1 is MNHEY and CDR2 SMNVEV (reference sequence). Trimming cost V 6 bases and J 4 bases; bases outside gene matches: 17. For the CDR3, the DNA is TGTGCCAGCAGGAATAACAGGGGTTCCAGGGTGGTCACTGAAGCTTTCTTT. Protein product: CASRNNRGSRVVTEAFF.

CDR3: CAISEFGTGNSEKLFF. The CDR3 region has the DNA TGTGCCATCAGTGAGTTCGGGACAGGGAACTCAGAAAAACTGTTTTTT. The chain employs TRBV10-3 and TRBJ1-4, with 9 positions matching TRBD1. Germline V gene data show CDR1 as ENHRY and CDR2 as SYGVKD. V shed 1 base and J 8 bases; nucleotides not matched to a gene: 8. There are 16 residues in the CDR3.

The CDR3 sequence: CASKGHPGLAGELPGELFF. In DNA, the CDR3 is TGTGCCAGCAAGGGACACCCGGGACTAGCGGGGGAGTTACCCGGGGAGCTGTTTTTT. The chain couples TRBV19 to TRBJ2-2; 14 bases fit TRBD2. CDR3 length: 19 amino acids. V was pared by 9 bases and J by 6 bases, with 18 bases of the junction left unmatched. In germline, CDR1 is LNHDA, CDR2 SQIVND (reference sequence).

On this clone itself: A much larger clone sits a single nucleotide away, making a read error possible. This sequence joins TRBV7-2 and TRBJ2-7; 8 bases are a match to TRBD1. The germline V gene encodes CDR1 SGHTA and CDR2 FQGNSA. This CDR3 spans 15 amino acids. Trimming removed 4 bases from V and 0 bases from J; junction bases left unmatched: 5. CDR3 in amino acids: CASSSRDRSSYEQYF. Written as DNA, the CDR3 is TGTGCCAGCAGCTCCCGGGACAGGAGCTCCTACGAGCAGTACTTC. Full variable domain (rest looked up from reference TRBV7-2 and TRBJ2-7): GAGVSQSPSNKVTEKGKDVELRCDPISGHTALYWYRQSLGQGLEFLIYFQGNSAPDKSGLPSDRFSAERTGGSVSTLTIQRTQQEDSAVYLCASSSRDRSSYEQYFGPGTRLTVT.

The chain couples TRBV7-9 to TRBJ1-4; D remains ambiguous. V lost 7 bases and J lost 0, with 12 bases in between. From germline, CDR1 is SEHNR and CDR2 FQNEAQ (reference sequence). There are 15 residues in the CDR3. The CDR3 loop is CASNPIGATNEKLFF. DNA for the CDR3: TGTGCCAGCAACCCTATCGGGGCAACTAATGAAAAACTGTTTTTT.

This clone was counted a few times. Written as DNA, the CDR3 is TGTGCCAGTAGTCCCACAGGGGAAGCGGGCGAGCAGTACTTC. It translates to CASSPTGEAGEQYF. This sequence joins TRBV19 and TRBJ2-7, with D perhaps TRBD1 (7 bases). This CDR3 has 14 residues. The V end lost 5 bases, the J end lost 6 bases, and 17 bases lay between the germline ends. The V gene's germline CDR1 is LNHDA and CDR2 SQIVND (reference sequence).

The chain combines TRBV3-1 (or the pseudogene TRBV3-2) with TRBJ1-4; possible D gene TRBD1, 6 bases. The germline gives CDR1 LGHDT, CDR2 YNNKEL (reference sequence). V gave up 4 bases and J gave up 6 bases, with 15 bases separating them. The CDR3 is 15 residues long. CDR3 in amino acids: CASSPTGSEDEKLFF. The CDR3 DNA follows: TGTGCCAGCAGCCCAACAGGGAGTGAGGATGAAAAACTGTTTTTT.

This sequence joins TRBV28 and TRBJ1-5; D gene ambiguous. Trimming took 3 bases from V and 3 from J, leaving 3 bases between them. CDR3 length equals 12 residues. CDR1 is MDHEN and CDR2 is SYDVKM in the germline V gene. The CDR3 protein is CASSFINQPQHF. The CDR3 coding sequence is TGTGCCAGCAGTTTTATCAATCAGCCCCAGCATTTT.

The chain has TRBV28 and TRBJ2-3, with D maybe TRBD2 (6 bases). CDR1 and CDR2 from the germline V gene are MDHEN and SYDVKM. CDR3 length: 17 amino acids. Trimming took off 8 bases at V and 3 bases at J, with 24 bases between the two ends. This CDR3 is CASGHARTTVWTDTQYF. The CDR3 DNA follows: TGTGCCAGCGGCCACGCCCGGACTACCGTATGGACAGATACGCAGTATTTT.

This clone has a single count. The J gene is TRBJ1-1, the V gene TRBV29-1, with 9 nucleotides matching TRBD1. This CDR3 spans 14 amino acids. The germline CDR1 and CDR2 sequences are SQVTM and ANQGSEA. With V trimmed by 7 bases and J by 6 bases, 12 bases remained unmatched. The CDR3 region is CSARHRGPGSEAFF. The CDR3 DNA reads TGCAGCGCGCGCCACAGGGGGCCCGGGTCTGAAGCTTTCTTT.

This clone has more than one count but fewer than ten. The chain carries TRBV11-2 and TRBJ2-7; no definite D call. There are 14 residues in the CDR3. Trimming left V 0 bases short and J 9 bases short, with 15 bases between. From germline, CDR1 is SGHAT and CDR2 FQNNGV. CDR3 loop: CASSLDTRLIWQYF. CDR3 bases: TGTGCCAGCAGCTTAGATACACGACTGATTTGGCAGTACTTC.

This clone was counted at least ten times. This sequence joins TRBV5-5 and TRBJ1-1, with 7 bases identical to TRBD1. Germline CDR1 is SGHKS and CDR2 is YYEKEE (reference sequence). This CDR3 spans 14 amino acids. Trimming took 6 bases from V and 1 from J; bases not matched to a gene: 6. CDR3 sequence: CASTLGTANTEAFF. The CDR3 coding sequence is TGTGCCAGCACCCTCGGGACAGCGAACACTGAAGCTTTCTTT.

The chain employs TRBV4-1 and TRBJ2-1; D is perhaps TRBD2 (6 bases). The CDR3 totals 18 residues. Trimming removed 2 bases from V and 6 bases from J, with 23 bases in between. Germline CDR1 MGHRA, CDR2 YSYEKL. The CDR3 spells CASSQRTVISLGLNEQFF. The CDR3 nucleotides read TGCGCCAGCAGCCAACGGACTGTAATAAGCTTGGGACTCAATGAGCAGTTCTTC.

This chain connects TRBV19 to TRBJ2-3, with TRBD1 matching over 9 bases. Germline V gene sequence: CDR1 LNHDA, CDR2 SQIVND (reference sequence). The CDR3 is made up of 16 amino acids. The V segment lost 7 bases and the J segment 2 bases; nucleotides outside the gene matches: 10. This chain's CDR3 is CASTTRGTGPTDTQYF. The CDR3 coding sequence is TGTGCCAGTACCACCCGGGGGACAGGGCCCACAGATACGCAGTATTTT.

The chain joins TRBV6-5 to TRBJ1-1; TRBD1 might be the D (5 bases). Germline V CDR1 and CDR2: MNHEY, SVGAGI. With 7 bases removed from V and 1 base from J, the gap between germline ends came to 10 bases. The CDR3 is made up of 13 amino acids. The CDR3 region has the DNA TGTGCCAGCAAAGGACACCCGAACACTGAAGCTTTCTTT. It yields the protein CASKGHPNTEAFF.

This chain uses TRBV6-1 with TRBJ2-1, with 9 nucleotides matching TRBD2. The V and J ends lost 1 base and 8 bases, in that order; junction bases with no gene match: 6. In germline, CDR1 is MNHNS, CDR2 SASEGT. CDR3 length: 15 residues. CDR3 sequence (DNA): TGTGCCAGCAGTGAAGAGGCGGGGGGGGCGGATGAGCAGTTCTTC. Protein sequence: CASSEEAGGADEQFF.